These 21 T cell receptor beta chains were sequenced from one sample in a study of OX40 agonist ivuxolimab in advanced cancers. TCRdb's copy holds only in-frame clones and misses some; the assay was immunoSEQ multiplex PCR. The data hold 45,000 to 60,000 clones, with approximately 95% observed a single time. Sequencing was performed on CD4+ or CD8+ T cells sorted from blood, taken in a trial of the OX40 agonist ivuxolimab. The origin of the receptors is an adult with an advanced solid tumor such as melanoma, head and neck, liver or kidney cancer.

CDR3 in DNA: TGTGCCAGCAGCACACGACAGGGCTCATCCGGGGAGCTGTTTTTT. Protein sequence: CASSTRQGSSGELFF. The V gene is TRBV7-6, the J gene TRBJ2-2, with 7 bases matching TRBD1. The CDR3 consists of 15 residues. V shed 5 bases and J 6 bases; nucleotides not matched to a gene: 9. From germline, CDR1 is SGHVS and CDR2 FNYEAQ.

DNA of the CDR3: TGTGCCAGCAGTTTAGTCATGGGGGGGAACTATGGCTACACCTTC. Its translation is CASSLVMGGNYGYTF. This sequence joins TRBV27 and TRBJ1-2; a weak D match, TRBD1 (5 bases). Deletions cut 2 bases from V and 2 bases from J, with 12 bases between. The germline gives CDR1 MNHEY, CDR2 SMNVEV (reference sequence). The CDR3 contains 15 residues.

The rearrangement uses TRBV19 and TRBJ2-7, with D possibly being TRBD2 (5 bases). V lost 3 bases and J 0 bases, leaving 6 bases between the germline ends. The CDR3 has 13 amino acids. The germline CDR1 and CDR2 sequences are LNHDA and SQIVND (reference sequence). In DNA form, the CDR3 reads TGTGCCAGTAGTATGGGGAGCTCCTACGAGCAGTACTTC. It encodes CASSMGSSYEQYF.

This chain uses TRBV7-8 with TRBJ2-7, with TRBD1 matching 9 bases. Germline loops: CDR1 SGHVS, CDR2 FQNEAQ. This CDR3 comprises 17 residues. Unmatched junction bases numbered 14, after V lost 6 bases and J lost 2 bases. The DNA for the CDR3 is TGTGCCAGCAGTTTACCTGACAGGGGGTTGAACCCCTACGAGCAGTACTTC. It translates to CASSLPDRGLNPYEQYF.

The chain has TRBV19 and TRBJ1-5, with D unclear. Germline-derived CDR1 and CDR2 are LNHDA and SQIVND (reference sequence). The germline V and J ends were trimmed by 5 bases and 7 bases, with 12 bases remaining between them. The CDR3 runs to 13 residues. Written as DNA, the CDR3 is TGTGCCAGTAGTTGGACCCCAAGCCAGCCCCAGCATTTT. Translated: CASSWTPSQPQHF.

V usage is TRBV28 and J usage is TRBJ2-1; D gene ambiguous. Trimming left V 6 bases short and J 4 bases short, with 4 bases between. The CDR3 has 11 amino acids. Germline loops: CDR1 MDHEN, CDR2 SYDVKM. DNA for the CDR3: TGTGCCAGCAGCTATTACAATGAGCAGTTCTTC. This sequence encodes CASSYYNEQFF.

The chain is built from TRBV9 and TRBJ2-3, with 7 bases that match TRBD2. Germline trimming cut 4 bases from V and 3 bases from J; bases unmatched to any gene: 11. CDR1 SGDLS and CDR2 YYNGEE come from the germline V gene. This CDR3 is 16 amino acids long. CDR3 residues: CASSTLGGSPTDTQYF. DNA of the CDR3: TGTGCCAGCAGCACTCTAGGCGGGAGTCCGACAGATACGCAGTATTTT.

The chain joins TRBV6-5 to TRBJ2-7; D is possibly TRBD1 (6 bases). The CDR3 contains 14 residues. Germline-derived CDR1 and CDR2 are MNHEY and SVGAGI. The V gene lost 4 bases and the J gene lost 2 bases, with 12 bases spanning the gap. In DNA, the CDR3 is TGTGCCAGCAGTTTAATAGACAGGACCTACGAGCAGTACTTC. Its translation is CASSLIDRTYEQYF.

V gene TRBV9 combines with J gene TRBJ1-3; 7 bases are shared with TRBD1. Germline loops: CDR1 SGDLS, CDR2 YYNGEE. With V trimmed by 5 bases and J by 8 bases, 13 bases remained unmatched. This CDR3 contains 15 residues. Written as DNA, the CDR3 is TGTGCCAGCAGAGGGGACAGCCAGGGCTTTGACACCATATATTTT. Translated: CASRGDSQGFDTIYF.

V gene TRBV28 combines with J gene TRBJ2-4, with D uncertain. V lost 3 bases and J 3 bases, leaving 9 bases between the germline ends. The CDR3 totals 14 residues. Per the germline V gene, CDR1 is MDHEN and CDR2 is SYDVKM. CDR3 sequence (DNA): TGTGCCAGCAGTTTCATCCTAGGCAAAAACATTCAGTACTTC. It specifies CASSFILGKNIQYF.

The chain links TRBV4-1 to TRBJ2-5, with a tentative D call TRBD2 (6 bases). The length of the CDR3 is 15 residues. Trimming shortened V by 0 bases and J by 4 bases, and 12 bases separated the two germline ends. The germline V gene has CDR1 MGHRA and CDR2 YSYEKL. CDR3 nucleotides: TGCGCCAGCAGCCAAGATTGGCCGCGGGGAGAGACCCAGTACTTC. Protein sequence: CASSQDWPRGETQYF.

The chain combines TRBV28 with TRBJ2-1; 9 bases agree with TRBD2. Germline V gives CDR1 MDHEN, CDR2 SYDVKM. Germline trimming cut 7 bases from V and 6 bases from J; bases unmatched to any gene: 13. This CDR3 region has 16 residues. The DNA of the CDR3 is TGTGCCAGCAATTTGAGGCGGGAGGGCCCGGCCAATGAGCAGTTCTTC. Its translation is CASNLRREGPANEQFF.

The CDR3 DNA reads as TGTGCCAGCAGCGAAGTCAGGGCCCCCTTAGAGACCCAGTACTTC. Translated, it gives CASSEVRAPLETQYF. The chain combines TRBV5-6 with TRBJ2-5, with D perhaps matching TRBD1 (5 bases). Germline CDR1 is SGHDT and CDR2 is YYEEEE. The V gene lost 4 bases and the J gene lost 4 bases, with 17 bases spanning the gap. The CDR3 runs to 15 residues.

The chain is built from TRBV6-5 and TRBJ2-2; D remains ambiguous. The CDR3 is made up of 12 amino acids. V lost 6 bases, J lost 6 bases, and 8 bases lay in between. CDR1 and CDR2 (germline): MNHEY, SVGAGI. This chain's CDR3 is CASSRPPGELFF. In DNA, the CDR3 is TGTGCCAGCAGCCGACCCCCCGGGGAGCTGTTTTTT.

The chain is built from TRBV6-5 and TRBJ2-3, with 9 bases fitting TRBD1. There are 14 residues in the CDR3. Trimming cost V 7 bases and J 3 bases; bases outside gene matches: 5. Germline V lookup: CDR1 MNHEY, CDR2 SVGAGI. The CDR3 sequence: CASTPTGGTDTQYF. The CDR3 region has the DNA TGTGCCAGCACCCCGACAGGGGGGACAGATACGCAGTATTTT.

This clone was recorded once. CDR3 DNA sequence: TGTGCCAGCGGACAAGTCCCTAGCGGGGTCAACACCGGGGAGCTGTTTTTT. Its protein is CASGQVPSGVNTGELFF. The chain has TRBV13 and TRBJ2-2, with 9 positions matching TRBD2. V shed 8 bases and J 2 bases; nucleotides not matched to a gene: 12. The CDR3 covers 17 residues. The germline V gene has CDR1 PRHDT and CDR2 FYEKMQ (reference sequence).

This chain connects TRBV6-5 to TRBJ2-2; the D gene could be TRBD1 or TRBD2 (5 bases each). The CDR3 runs to 12 residues. V lost 2 bases and J lost 7, with 5 bases in between. The germline CDR1 and CDR2 sequences are MNHEY and SVGAGI. The chain's CDR3 is CASSYGGGELFF. CDR3 coding DNA: TGTGCCAGCAGTTACGGGGGCGGGGAGCTGTTTTTT.

This chain links TRBV9 with TRBJ2-3; the D gene is possibly TRBD2 (6 bases). CDR1 is SGDLS, CDR2 YYNGEE, per germline. This CDR3 contains 15 residues. Trimming cost V 4 bases and J 0 bases, with 12 bases left between them. The CDR3 DNA reads as TGTGCCAGCAGCTCCTGGGGAGGAAGCACAGATACGCAGTATTTT. Encoded protein: CASSSWGGSTDTQYF.

The CDR3 region has the DNA TGTGCCAGCAGTGCCATGGGGCTCTACGAGCAGTACTTC. Translating it yields CASSAMGLYEQYF. This chain connects TRBV2 to TRBJ2-7, with D possibly TRBD1 on 5 matching bases. The CDR3 length is 13 residues. The ends were cut back, 4 bases at V and 3 bases at J, with 10 bases in the middle. Germline V CDR1 and CDR2: SNHLY, FYNNEI.

This clone was counted between two and nine times. The V and J genes are TRBV9 and TRBJ1-3; D gene unclear. The germline V gene encodes CDR1 SGDLS and CDR2 YYNGEE. The V and J ends lost 0 bases and 2 bases respectively, with 12 bases between them. CDR3 length: 16 amino acids. CDR3 amino acids: CASSVESGSPGNTIYF. The CDR3 DNA sequence: TGTGCCAGCAGCGTAGAATCAGGAAGCCCTGGAAACACCATATATTTT.

The rearrangement uses TRBV19 and TRBJ2-7; tentatively, D is TRBD2 (5 bases). Germline V gives CDR1 LNHDA, CDR2 SQIVND (reference sequence). The CDR3 sequence is 13 residues long. The V and J ends lost 7 bases and 0 bases respectively, with 10 bases between them. The CDR3 DNA reads TGTGCCAGTACCCCGAGGGACTCCTACGAGCAGTACTTC. Its protein is CASTPRDSYEQYF. The full variable domain, its missing parts supplied by reference TRBV19 and TRBJ2-7, is DGGITQSPKYLFRKEGQNVTLSCEQNLNHDAMYWYRQDPGQGLRLIYYSQIVNDFQKGDIAEGYSVSREKKESFPLTVTSAQKNPTAFYLCASTPRDSYEQYFGPGTRLTVT.